These T cell receptor beta chains were read from a single sample in a study of glioma-infiltrating T cells. TCRdb passed the multiplex PCR reads through MiXCR, listing each CDR3 protein once. The data hold about 45,000 distinct CDR3 sequences, with approximately 20% observed a single time. Input material: glioma tissue, nonneoplastic brain tissue, or PBMCs (not recorded which). Receptors originate from a human donor with low-grade glioma or glioblastoma, undergoing nonglioma brain surgery, or in good health (not recorded which). Each CDR3 is given with its conserved first and last residue. The D gene is left open where the match is weak. Clone size is shown for a subset of rows, as once, few, many or a class of expanded clone.

j_gene: TRBJ2-7
d_gene: .
v_gene: TRBV5-1
abundance: .
CDR3aa: CTSSYYGNGDEQYF
CDR3nt: TGCACCAGCAGCTATTACGGGAACGGGGACGAGCAGTACTTC

j_gene: TRBJ2-3
d_gene: TRBD2
v_gene: TRBV11-2
abundance: few
CDR3aa: CASSYLHGGISTDTQYF
CDR3nt: TGTGCCAGCAGCTACTTACACGGGGGGATTAGCACAGATACGCAGTATTTT

j_gene: TRBJ1-6
d_gene: .
v_gene: TRBV2
abundance: many
CDR3aa: CASSELDNSPLHF
CDR3nt: TGTGCCAGCAGTGAATTGGATAATTCACCCCTCCACTTT

j_gene: TRBJ2-1
d_gene: TRBD2
v_gene: TRBV5-4
abundance: .
CDR3aa: CASSPGTSGGYNEQFF
CDR3nt: TGTGCCAGCAGCCCGGGGACTAGCGGGGGGTACAATGAGCAGTTCTTC

j_gene: TRBJ2-7
d_gene: .
v_gene: TRBV5-1
abundance: .
CDR3aa: CASSLNSGNGYEQYF
CDR3nt: TGCGCCAGCAGCTTGAATTCGGGGAACGGATACGAGCAGTACTTC

j_gene: TRBJ2-5
d_gene: .
v_gene: TRBV28
abundance: many
CDR3aa: CASRPRSDIRQETQYF
CDR3nt: TGTGCCAGCCGTCCTAGATCTGATATCCGGCAAGAGACCCAGTACTTC

j_gene: TRBJ2-3
d_gene: .
v_gene: TRBV30
abundance: .
CDR3aa: CAWSLSERTTQYF
CDR3nt: TGTGCCTGGAGCCTAAGCGAAAGGACAACGCAGTATTTT

j_gene: TRBJ2-7
d_gene: .
v_gene: TRBV29-1
abundance: .
CDR3aa: CSVEGQTYEQYF
CDR3nt: TGCAGCGTTGAAGGGCAGACATACGAGCAGTACTTC

j_gene: TRBJ2-7
d_gene: .
v_gene: TRBV18
abundance: .
CDR3aa: CASSPGRKDEQYF
CDR3nt: TGTGCCAGCTCACCAGGGAGGAAAGACGAGCAGTACTTC

j_gene: TRBJ2-7
d_gene: TRBD2
v_gene: TRBV7-4
abundance: once
CDR3aa: CASGQGTRYEQYF
CDR3nt: TGTGCCAGCGGGCAGGGGACTAGGTACGAGCAGTACTTC

j_gene: TRBJ2-1
d_gene: .
v_gene: TRBV30
abundance: .
CDR3aa: CAWSVNRYNEQFF
CDR3nt: TGTGCCTGGAGTGTAAACAGATACAATGAGCAGTTCTTC

j_gene: TRBJ2-3
d_gene: .
v_gene: TRBV2
abundance: many
CDR3aa: CASSDGSPDTQYF
CDR3nt: TGTGCCAGCAGTGATGGGTCCCCAGATACGCAGTATTTT

j_gene: TRBJ2-7
d_gene: TRBD1
v_gene: TRBV20-1
abundance: many
CDR3aa: CSAKTGTGLSGEQYF
CDR3nt: TGCAGTGCCAAGACCGGGACAGGGTTATCGGGCGAGCAGTACTTC

j_gene: TRBJ1-3
d_gene: .
v_gene: TRBV3-1
abundance: many
CDR3aa: CASSQGTAGNTIYF
CDR3nt: TGTGCCAGCAGCCAAGGGACCGCTGGAAACACCATATATTTT

j_gene: TRBJ2-1
d_gene: .
v_gene: TRBV2
abundance: .
CDR3aa: CASRGGGSYNEQFF
CDR3nt: TGTGCCAGCAGAGGGGGTGGCTCCTACAATGAGCAGTTCTTC

j_gene: TRBJ2-1
d_gene: TRBD2
v_gene: TRBV7-2
abundance: many
CDR3aa: CASSRRGLGPLNEQFF
CDR3nt: TGTGCCAGCAGCAGACGAGGACTAGGTCCCCTAAATGAGCAGTTCTTC

j_gene: TRBJ1-1
d_gene: .
v_gene: TRBV18
abundance: many
CDR3aa: CASSLQGETEAFF
CDR3nt: TGTGCCAGCTCACTTCAAGGCGAGACTGAAGCTTTCTTT

j_gene: TRBJ1-6
d_gene: .
v_gene: TRBV19
abundance: many
CDR3aa: CASSISSNNSPLHF
CDR3nt: TGTGCCAGTAGTATATCGTCCAATAATTCACCCCTCCACTTT

j_gene: TRBJ2-7
d_gene: .
v_gene: TRBV3-1
abundance: few
CDR3aa: CASRHSNTYEQYF
CDR3nt: TGTGCCAGCCGACACAGTAACACCTACGAGCAGTACTTC

j_gene: TRBJ1-4
d_gene: .
v_gene: TRBV10-1
abundance: .
CDR3aa: CASTPPHRGEANEKLFF
CDR3nt: TGCGCCAGCACCCCCCCTCATCGGGGGGAGGCTAATGAAAAACTGTTTTTT

j_gene: TRBJ1-5
d_gene: TRBD1
v_gene: TRBV2
abundance: many
CDR3aa: CASGTGNQPQHF
CDR3nt: TGCGCCAGCGGGACAGGGAATCAGCCCCAGCATTTT

j_gene: TRBJ2-5
d_gene: TRBD1
v_gene: TRBV19
abundance: .
CDR3aa: CASTQGKHQETQYF
CDR3nt: TGTGCCAGTACACAGGGGAAACACCAAGAGACCCAGTACTTC

j_gene: TRBJ2-3
d_gene: TRBD2
v_gene: TRBV20-1
abundance: many
CDR3aa: CSANPSGRADTQYF
CDR3nt: TGCAGTGCAAACCCTAGCGGGAGAGCAGATACGCAGTATTTT

j_gene: TRBJ2-7
d_gene: TRBD1
v_gene: TRBV27
abundance: medium-sized
CDR3aa: CASSPPGQGWYF
CDR3nt: TGTGCCAGCAGTCCCCCGGGACAGGGGTGGTACTTC

j_gene: TRBJ1-2
d_gene: .
v_gene: TRBV20-1
abundance: many
CDR3aa: CSAPLGSMGYGYTF
CDR3nt: TGCAGTGCCCCACTCGGATCCATGGGCTATGGCTACACCTTC

j_gene: TRBJ2-3
d_gene: TRBD2
v_gene: TRBV4-1
abundance: many
CDR3aa: CASSHGTSGGITDTQYF
CDR3nt: TGCGCCAGCAGCCATGGGACTAGCGGGGGAATCACAGATACGCAGTATTTT

j_gene: TRBJ2-7
d_gene: .
v_gene: TRBV27
abundance: many
CDR3aa: CASSLSSADPYEQYF
CDR3nt: TGTGCCAGCAGTTTATCTTCAGCCGACCCCTACGAGCAGTACTTC

j_gene: TRBJ2-1
d_gene: .
v_gene: TRBV6-5
abundance: .
CDR3aa: CASSLQASESYNEQFF
CDR3nt: TGCGCCAGCAGTTTACAGGCTAGCGAGAGCTACAATGAGCAGTTCTTC

j_gene: TRBJ2-3
d_gene: .
v_gene: TRBV19
abundance: many
CDR3aa: CASSIYNGQVDTQYF
CDR3nt: TGTGCCAGTAGTATATACAACGGGCAGGTAGATACGCAGTATTTT

j_gene: TRBJ2-1
d_gene: .
v_gene: TRBV12-3/TRBV12-4
abundance: few
CDR3aa: CASSLIEGSSYNEQFF
CDR3nt: TGTGCCAGCAGTTTAATAGAGGGGAGCTCCTACAATGAGCAGTTCTTC

j_gene: TRBJ2-1
d_gene: .
v_gene: TRBV27
abundance: many
CDR3aa: CASSLRGGGEQFF
CDR3nt: TGTGCCAGCAGTCTCCGGGGAGGGGGCGAGCAGTTCTTC